This entry concerns a single TCR beta chain. This clone's antigen is unknown. Nothing much larger sits one base from this clone, and base qualities are not available. This sample is part of a study of T-cell reconstitution after alpha-beta-depleted transplantation in children (dated by TCRdb to about 2016). For the study in its entirety: T-cell immune reconstitution after TCRalphabeta/CD19-depleted allogeneic hematopoietic cell transplantation in children was quantitatively tracked in the study by means of TCR repertoire profiling.

Counted from cysteine to phenylalanine, this CDR3 has 16 amino acids. Left in the record is the CDR3 DNA by itself, 48 bases read in frame from the first base. The germline ends are 20 bases apart after V is trimmed by 4 bases and J by 7 bases. The germline V gene provides CDR1 SGHRS and CDR2 YFSETQ. The library was prepared using PCR. TCRdb names Illumina HiSeq 2500 as the instrument used. To normalize quantification of the TCRbeta repertoire, the TCR libraries were built with molecular barcoding that relied on unique molecular identifiers. TCRdb took the public reads, trimmed them with fastp at Q25, ran MiXCR for clone calling and kept in-frame beta chains. Each CDR3 protein gets just one entry, which takes the most common genes and DNA from the rows behind it. A total of roughly 670,000 distinct CDR3 sequences appear in this sample, about 12% of them only once. Of the sample, 0.79% is held by the ten largest clones.

The sample's treatment or condition label, in plain terms: allogeneic hematopoietic cell transplantation with graft depleted of TCRalphabeta T cells and CD19 B cells. The children who served as transplant recipients had been given grafts of TCRalphabeta/CD19-depleted allogeneic hematopoietic cells. Paper-wide results and their limitations: Hyperexpanded clone frequencies declined over subsequent months; after one year, T-cell counts and TCRbeta diversity were mostly attributed to newly produced T cells. Apparently early alphabetaT-cell count recovery about two months after transplant reportedly relied on only several hundred rapidly expanded clones derived from non-depleted graft cells. In some patients, the high TCRbeta diversity seen at day 60 was put down to recipient T cells and intrathymic progenitors that had survived conditioning.

The receptor's source is a girl aged 2 to 10 with congenital amegakaryocytic thrombocytopenia, due to receive a stem cell transplant. Sequencing was performed on PBMCs, taken before TCRalphabeta/CD19-depleted stem cell transplant. The chain was built from TRBV5-1 and TRBJ2-2, and the D gene may be TRBD1, 5 bases matching. The DNA sequence is as follows: TGCGCCAGCAGCCCCAGACAAGGGGCGCCGATCGGGGAGCTGTTTTTT. The resulting protein is CASSPRQGAPIGELFF.